This TCR beta chain was sequenced in a study of HIV-infected patients and healthy controls. In this sample, this clonotype turned up a few times. Its specificity is not known. The repertoire came from unfractionated whole blood and reflected all unsorted peripheral T cells. The study's findings and limits: Slight age and sex differences between study cohorts did not explain the diversity differences.

450 to 600 ng RNA was reverse transcribed with alpha and beta constant-region primers. Separate chain-specific third strand synthesis with multiplexing indices produced the alpha and beta libraries. Via MiXCR, TCRdb re-called the 5' RACE reads, giving one row per CDR3 protein. This sample carries roughly 9,800 distinct CDR3 sequences, 10% of them seen once, and the ten largest clones take 17%. The V and J ends lost 5 bases and 2 bases respectively, with 15 bases between them. This CDR3 is built from 15 residues. The germline CDR1 and CDR2 sequences are MDHEN and SYDVKM. The starting material was blood, obtained before antiretroviral therapy. The TCR sequence derives from an adult with HIV infection. The chain recombines TRBV28 with TRBJ2-5, with D maybe TRBD1 (6 bases). CDR3 protein: CASSPGTPEQETQYF. Written as DNA, the CDR3 is TGTGCCAGCAGTCCAGGGACACCTGAACAAGAGACCCAGTACTTC.